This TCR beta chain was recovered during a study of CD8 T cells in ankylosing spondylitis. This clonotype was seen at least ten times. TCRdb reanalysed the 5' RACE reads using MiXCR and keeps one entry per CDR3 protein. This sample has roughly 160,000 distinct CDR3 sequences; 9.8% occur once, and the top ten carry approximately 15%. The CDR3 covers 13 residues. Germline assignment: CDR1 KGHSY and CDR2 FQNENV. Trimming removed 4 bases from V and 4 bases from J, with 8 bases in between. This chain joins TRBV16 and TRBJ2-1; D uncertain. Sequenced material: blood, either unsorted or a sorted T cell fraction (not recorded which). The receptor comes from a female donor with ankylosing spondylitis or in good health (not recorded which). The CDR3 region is CASSLGPYNEQFF. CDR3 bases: TGTGCCAGCAGCCTGGGCCCTTACAATGAGCAGTTCTTC.